This record looks at one T cell receptor beta chain sequence and its context. This sample was included in a study of blood T cell repertoires in COVID-19. About the research overall: From the United States, Italy and Spain came samples of acute and convalescent COVID-19. The cDNA or gDNA used as material had been derived from T cells, B-cell-depleted T cells, or PBMCs.

The CDR3 has 17 residues. With 4 bases clipped from V and 3 bases from J, the junction kept 9 bases outside the gene matches. CDR1 and CDR2 (germline): SGHDT, YYEEEE. Methods used by the authors: Amplification of reference gene primers was used by the study to estimate nucleated cell counts. Clones were sequenced by immunoSEQ multiplex PCR, and TCRdb holds only the in-frame ones, with some missing. V and J calls and clone size are given by that table; D and trimming were obtained from the DNA. The sample lists 45,000 to 70,000 clones, roughly 80% seen once, with 10% to 15% in the top ten. Specimen: peripheral blood. The TCR comes from a woman of 80 years or more with acute or convalescent COVID-19. This chain uses TRBV5-6 with TRBJ2-5, with TRBD2 identical over 13 bases. CDR3 sequence: CASSKWGTSGAEETQYF. The DNA of the CDR3 is TGTGCCAGCAGCAAATGGGGGACTAGCGGGGCGGAAGAGACCCAGTACTTC.